This T cell receptor beta chain was identified in a study of chemoradiotherapy in HPV16-positive cancers. Study overall: Candidate HPV-specific T-cell clones and common TCR motifs came from functional assays in a couple of HPV16-positive patients.

This CDR3 comprises 13 residues. Germline V CDR1 and CDR2: SEHNR, FQNEAQ (reference sequence). V lost 2 bases to trimming and J lost 1 base, with 5 bases between them. TCRdb keeps only in-frame clones here, not all; method: immunoSEQ multiplex PCR. The sample lists under 15,000 clones, around 82% occurring once. This clonotype was sampled from a human donor with HPV-associated anogenital cancer. V and J are TRBV7-9 and TRBJ1-1; D is possibly TRBD1 (5 bases). This sample was obtained from a patient who underwent chemoradiotherapy. As DNA, the CDR3 is TGTGCCAGCAGCTTACAGGGGAACACTGAAGCTTTCTTT. Its translation is CASSLQGNTEAFF.